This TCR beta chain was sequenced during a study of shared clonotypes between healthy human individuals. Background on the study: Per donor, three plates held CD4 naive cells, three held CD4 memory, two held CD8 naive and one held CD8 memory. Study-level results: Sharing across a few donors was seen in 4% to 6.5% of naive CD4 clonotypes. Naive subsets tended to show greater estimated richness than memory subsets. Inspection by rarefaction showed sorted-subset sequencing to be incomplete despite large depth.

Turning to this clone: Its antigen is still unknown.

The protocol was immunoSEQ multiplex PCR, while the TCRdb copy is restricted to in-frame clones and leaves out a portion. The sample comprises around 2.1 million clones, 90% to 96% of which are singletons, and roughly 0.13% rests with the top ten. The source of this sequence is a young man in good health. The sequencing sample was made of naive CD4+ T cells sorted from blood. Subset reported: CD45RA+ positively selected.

This CDR3 is CASRIKLENSPLHF. The CDR3 DNA reads TGTGCCAGCAGGATAAAATTGGAAAATTCACCCCTCCACTTT. V is TRBV6-5 and J is TRBJ1-6, with D uncertain. The V end was cut by 6 bases, the J end by 7 bases, with 13 bases between. Germline CDR1 MNHEY, CDR2 SVGAGI. The CDR3 contains 14 residues.